What follows is one T cell receptor beta chain and its context. Its specificity is not known. The sample contains more than one DNA sequence encoding this CDR3. The record originates from a study of Ad26.COV2.S vaccination and SARS-CoV-2 variants. Study-level information: Each vaccinee took Ad26.COV2.S intramuscularly, once or twice 56 days apart.

The CDR3 loop spans 15 amino acids. Germline V gene lookup returns CDR1 SGDLS and CDR2 YYNGEE. Trimming took 1 base from V and 0 from J, leaving 8 bases between them. Study-level points and caveats: Vaccinees showed greater spike-specific TCR breadth than placebo recipients. Participants given vaccine showed non-spike TCR breadth similar to that of placebo recipients. Using TCR breadth and depth analyses may have led to underestimated total T cell responses.

Treatment: roughly 19 received Ad26.COV2.S at low or high dose, single or two shots; several received placebo; per-sample allocation not given. Following the first vaccine or placebo injection, samples were taken on day 63. The data were produced by immunoSEQ multiplex PCR, yet TCRdb's version contains in-frame clones alone and is incomplete. The sample consists of roughly 450,000 clones, 90% of them appearing once. This TCR derives from a person between 18 and 60 years old who received the Ad26.COV2.S COVID-19 vaccine or a placebo. This sequence joins TRBV9 and TRBJ2-1; perhaps TRBD2 as D (5 bases). The sample in question was peripheral blood, obtained in a trial of Ad26.COV2.S vaccine versus placebo. CDR3 sequence reads: CASSVRGSSYNEQFF. The CDR3 DNA sequence: TGTGCCAGCAGCGTACGCGGGTCCTCCTACAATGAGCAGTTCTTC.